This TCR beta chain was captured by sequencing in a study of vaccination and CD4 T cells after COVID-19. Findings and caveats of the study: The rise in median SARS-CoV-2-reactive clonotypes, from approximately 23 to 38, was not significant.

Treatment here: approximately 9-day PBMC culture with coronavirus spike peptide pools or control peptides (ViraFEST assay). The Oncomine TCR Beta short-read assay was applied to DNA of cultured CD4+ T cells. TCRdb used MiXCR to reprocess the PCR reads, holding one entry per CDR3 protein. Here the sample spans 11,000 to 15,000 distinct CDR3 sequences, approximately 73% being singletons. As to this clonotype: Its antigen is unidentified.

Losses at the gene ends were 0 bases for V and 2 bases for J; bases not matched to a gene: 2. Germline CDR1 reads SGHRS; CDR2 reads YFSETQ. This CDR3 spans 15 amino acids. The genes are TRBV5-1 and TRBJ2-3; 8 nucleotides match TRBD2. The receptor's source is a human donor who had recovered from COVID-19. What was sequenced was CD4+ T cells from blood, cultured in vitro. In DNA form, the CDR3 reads TGCGCCAGCAGCTTGGGCGGGAGGAACACAGATACGCAGTATTTT. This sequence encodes CASSLGGRNTDTQYF.